This TCR beta chain was retrieved from a study of long-term antiretroviral therapy in people with HIV. The libraries were made with immunoSEQ v3.0 at survey level. Profiling relied on immunoSEQ multiplex PCR, and the TCRdb table lists in-frame clones only, not all of them. The sample consists of around 23,000 clones, 81% of them appearing once. CDR1 is SGHDT, CDR2 YYEEEE, per germline. Trimming shortened V by 2 bases and J by 5 bases, and 5 bases separated the two germline ends. The CDR3 covers 12 residues. A note on this clone: No antigen is known for it.

Overall study findings and caveats: Repertoires from HIV showed CDR3 length ranges narrower than those of controls.

Per donor, at least one pre-ART and at least two post-ART PBMC samples were obtained. The source was unsorted PBMCs, collected 4.4 years after starting antiretroviral therapy. This TCR derives from a young man with HIV. The chain recombines TRBV5-6 with TRBJ2-1; no reliable D call. The CDR3: CASSLRNNEQFF. The CDR3 nucleotides are TGTGCCAGCAGCTTAAGAAACAATGAGCAGTTCTTC. Complete variable domain (other parts from reference TRBV5-6 and TRBJ2-1): DAGVTQSPTHLIKTRGQQVTLRCSPKSGHDTVSWYQQALGQGPQFIFQYYEEEERQRGNFPDRFSGHQFPNYSSELNVNALLLGDSALYLCASSLRNNEQFFGPGTRLTVL.